The clone carrying this T cell receptor (beta chain) was detected only a few times. Its target is not known. Each CDR3 protein gets one entry after TCRdb re-called the 5' RACE reads with MiXCR. This sample has around 300,000 distinct CDR3 sequences, with roughly 11% found just once. The data stem from a study of CD8 T cells in ankylosing spondylitis. Study-level points and caveats: There were earlier reports of some motif variants in reactive arthritis synovial fluid and blood.

This CDR3 is 17 amino acids long. The V end was cut by 1 base, the J end by 3 bases, with 18 bases between. The germline V gene has CDR1 LGHDT and CDR2 YNNKEL (reference sequence). V gene TRBV3-1 combines with J gene TRBJ2-5; either TRBD1 or TRBD2 may fit D (5 bases each). Source material: blood, either unsorted or a sorted T cell fraction (not recorded which). This sequence was found in a female donor with ankylosing spondylitis or in good health (not recorded which). The CDR3 nucleotides read TGTGCCAGCAGCCAAGGGGACGCAGGACATTTCAAAGAGACCCAGTACTTC. Protein: CASSQGDAGHFKETQYF.